This T cell receptor (beta chain) was observed in a study of response to subunit inactivated influenza vaccine. Overall study findings and caveats: T cells newly recruited by each seasonal influenza vaccination are few, the authors suggested.

The sample holds a few counts of this clonotype. As yet, its antigen is unknown. Trimming cost V 4 bases and J 9 bases; bases outside gene matches: 16. Germline CDR1 reads MNHEY; CDR2 reads SMNVEV (reference sequence). The CDR3 is 17 amino acids. TCRdb reanalysed the RT-PCR reads using MiXCR and keeps one entry per CDR3 protein. This repertoire shows some 600,000 distinct CDR3 sequences, 14% found once; its top ten account for roughly 7.6%. The origin of this receptor is a man aged 45-60 years who received an inactivated influenza vaccine. The chain employs TRBV27 and TRBJ2-1, with 9 bases aligning to TRBD2. The sample in question was PBMCs from blood, obtained around two weeks before vaccination. In DNA, the CDR3 is TGTGCCAGCAGTTCACGACCACTAGGCGGGGGGGCGGTTGAGCAGTTCTTC. Encoded protein: CASSSRPLGGGAVEQFF.